Listed here are 11 T cell receptor beta chains from one sample, sequenced in a study of identical twins' blood T cells. MiXCR, run by TCRdb on the 5' RACE reads, gives a single entry per CDR3 protein. The sample holds a few hundred thousand distinct CDR3 sequences, 28% seen once. Sequenced: PBMCs. These receptors all come from a woman aged 18 to 49 in good health.

This clonotype has a handful of counts. The V and J genes are TRBV2 and TRBJ1-1; possible D gene TRBD1, 6 bases. The CDR3 is 15 amino acids. Germline CDR1 reads SNHLY; CDR2 reads FYNNEI. V lost 3 bases and J lost 1, with 12 bases in between. CDR3 sequence reads: CASSDRGRKNTEAFF. DNA for the CDR3: TGTGCCAGCAGTGATAGGGGGAGAAAGAACACTGAAGCTTTCTTT.

This rearrangement joins TRBV20-1 to TRBJ1-4; no definite D call. Germline V lookup: CDR1 DFQATT, CDR2 SNEGSKA (reference sequence). The CDR3 consists of 12 residues. V dropped 7 bases and J dropped 6 bases, with 12 bases sitting between them. The CDR3, as DNA: TGCAGTGTGGCCAGTTCGGATGAAAAACTGTTTTTT. Its translation is CSVASSDEKLFF.

The rearrangement joins TRBV20-1 to TRBJ2-1; no definite D call. Germline values: CDR1 DFQATT, CDR2 SNEGSKA (reference sequence). The germline V and J ends were trimmed by 1 base and 8 bases, with 6 bases remaining between them. The CDR3 extends over 11 amino acids. The CDR3: CSARGIYEQFF. The CDR3, as DNA: TGCAGTGCTAGAGGTATATATGAGCAGTTCTTC.

This chain uses TRBV7-9 with TRBJ1-1; D might be TRBD1 (5 bases). Trimming took 7 bases from V and 6 from J, leaving 9 bases between them. The CDR3 has 11 residues. Germline CDR1 reads SEHNR; CDR2 reads FQNEAQ (reference sequence). The CDR3 coding sequence is TGTGCCAGCACGGGGGTCTCTGAAGCTTTCTTT. Encoded protein: CASTGVSEAFF.

The table lists this clonotype with a few counts. This chain links TRBV7-2 with TRBJ2-2; a weak D match, TRBD1 (6 bases). V lost 3 bases to trimming and J lost 4 bases, with 12 bases between them. Germline CDR1 SGHTA, CDR2 FQGNSA. The CDR3 runs to 15 residues. CDR3: CASSLNRDFTGELFF. For the CDR3, the DNA is TGTGCCAGCAGCTTGAACAGGGATTTCACCGGGGAGCTGTTTTTT.

The gene calls are TRBV5-1 and TRBJ1-1, with no clear D. Germline assignment: CDR1 SGHRS and CDR2 YFSETQ. Trimming stripped 0 bases from V and 1 base from J, with 10 bases between. The CDR3 runs to 15 residues. This chain's CDR3 is CASSLVWAGNTEAFF. As DNA, the CDR3 is TGCGCCAGCAGCTTGGTTTGGGCGGGGAACACTGAAGCTTTCTTT.

The chain uses TRBV7-3 and TRBJ1-1, with unresolved D. V lost 2 bases and J lost 8, with 12 bases in between. The CDR3 has 13 amino acids. Per germline, CDR1 SGHTA and CDR2 FQGTGA. CDR3 bases: TGTGCCAGCAGCTTAGAAAGATTATCCGAAGCTTTCTTT. Amino acids: CASSLERLSEAFF.

The chain joins TRBV19 to TRBJ2-4; D remains ambiguous. CDR3 length: 16 amino acids. The V gene's germline CDR1 is LNHDA and CDR2 SQIVND (reference sequence). Trimming removed 3 bases at V and 3 bases at J, with 15 bases between. The CDR3 coding sequence is TGTGCCAGTAGTATTGGGAACCCACTCTACAAAAACATTCAGTACTTC. Its translation: CASSIGNPLYKNIQYF.

This rearrangement joins TRBV4-3 to TRBJ2-3, with 10 bases aligning to TRBD2. Germline assignment: CDR1 LGHNA and CDR2 YSLEER. CDR3 size: 18 residues. V lost 0 bases, J lost 0 bases, and 6 bases stayed unmatched. The CDR3 DNA reads as TGCGCCAGCAGCCAAGATCGGCCGACTAGCGGGAGCACAGATACGCAGTATTTT. It specifies CASSQDRPTSGSTDTQYF.

The chain joins TRBV7-9 to TRBJ2-3; a possible D gene is TRBD2 (5 bases). CDR3 length equals 14 residues. V was cut by 6 bases and J by 2 bases, with 12 bases left in between. Looked up from germline, CDR1 is SEHNR and CDR2 is FQNEAQ (reference sequence). The CDR3 loop is CASSSLRATDTQYF. The CDR3 DNA sequence: TGTGCCAGCAGTTCGTTGCGGGCCACAGATACGCAGTATTTT.

The chain recombines TRBV30 with TRBJ2-1, with no clear D. The V and J ends lost 1 base and 1 base respectively, with 8 bases between them. CDR1 is GTSNPN and CDR2 is SVGIG in the germline V gene (reference sequence). The CDR3 is 14 amino acids. CDR3 in DNA: TGTGCCTGGAGTGACCAAAAATCCTACAATGAGCAGTTCTTC. Translating gives CAWSDQKSYNEQFF.